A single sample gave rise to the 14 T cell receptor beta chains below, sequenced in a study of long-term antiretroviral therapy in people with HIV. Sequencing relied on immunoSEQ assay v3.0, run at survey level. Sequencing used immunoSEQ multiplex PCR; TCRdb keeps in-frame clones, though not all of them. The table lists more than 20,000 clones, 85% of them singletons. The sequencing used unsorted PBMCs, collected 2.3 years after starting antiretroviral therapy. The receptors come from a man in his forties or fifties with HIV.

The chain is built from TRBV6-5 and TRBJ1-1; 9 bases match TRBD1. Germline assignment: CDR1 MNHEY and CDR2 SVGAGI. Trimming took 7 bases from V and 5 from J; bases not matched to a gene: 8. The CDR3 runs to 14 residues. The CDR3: CASTPGQGRTEAFF. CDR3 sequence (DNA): TGTGCCAGCACCCCAGGACAGGGGCGGACTGAAGCTTTCTTT.

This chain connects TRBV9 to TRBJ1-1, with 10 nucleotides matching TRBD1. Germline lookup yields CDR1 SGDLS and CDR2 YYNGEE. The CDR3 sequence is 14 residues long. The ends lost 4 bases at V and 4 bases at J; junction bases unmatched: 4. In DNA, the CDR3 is TGTGCCAGCAGCCCTGGACAGGGGGTCACTGAAGCTTTCTTT. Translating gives CASSPGQGVTEAFF.

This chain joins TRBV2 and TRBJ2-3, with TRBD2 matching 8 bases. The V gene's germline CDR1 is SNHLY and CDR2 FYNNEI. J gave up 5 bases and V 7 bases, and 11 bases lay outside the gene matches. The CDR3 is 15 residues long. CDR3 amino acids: CASKKRAGAGDTQYF. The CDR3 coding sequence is TGTGCCAGCAAAAAGAGAGCGGGGGCGGGAGATACGCAGTATTTT.

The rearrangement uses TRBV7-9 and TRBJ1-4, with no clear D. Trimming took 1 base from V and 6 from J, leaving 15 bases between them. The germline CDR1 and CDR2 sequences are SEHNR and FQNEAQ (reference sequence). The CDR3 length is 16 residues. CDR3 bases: TGTGCCAGCAGCTTAGGTCAAGTTTCCGTTGATGAAAAACTGTTTTTT. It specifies CASSLGQVSVDEKLFF. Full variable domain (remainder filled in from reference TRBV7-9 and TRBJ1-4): DTGVSQNPRHKITKRGQNVTFRCDPISEHNRLYWYRQTLGQGPEFLTYFQNEAQLEKSRLLSDRFSAERPKGSFSTLEIQRTEQGDSAMYLCASSLGQVSVDEKLFFGSGTQLSVL.

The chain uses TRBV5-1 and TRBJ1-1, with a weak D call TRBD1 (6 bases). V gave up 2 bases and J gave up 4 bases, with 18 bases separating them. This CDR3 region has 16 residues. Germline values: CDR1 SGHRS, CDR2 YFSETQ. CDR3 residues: CASSFKTGGSATEAFF. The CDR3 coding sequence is TGCGCCAGCAGCTTTAAGACCGGGGGCTCGGCCACTGAAGCTTTCTTT.

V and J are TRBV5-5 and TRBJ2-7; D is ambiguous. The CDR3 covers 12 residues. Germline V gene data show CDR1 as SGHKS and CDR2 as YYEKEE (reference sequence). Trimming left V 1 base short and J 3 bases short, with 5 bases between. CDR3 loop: CASSLTGYEQYF. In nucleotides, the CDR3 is TGTGCCAGCAGCTTGACGGGCTACGAGCAGTACTTC. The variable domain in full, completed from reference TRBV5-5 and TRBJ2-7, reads DAGVTQSPTHLIKTRGQQVTLRCSPISGHKSVSWYQQVLGQGPQFIFQYYEKEERGRGNFPDRFSARQFPNYSSELNVNALLLGDSALYLCASSLTGYEQYFGPGTRLTVT.

CDR3 residues: CASSPNRDRVLVQEKLFF. Written as DNA, the CDR3 is TGTGCCAGCAGTCCCAACCGGGACAGGGTGCTCGTCCAAGAAAAACTGTTTTTT. V gene TRBV28 combines with J gene TRBJ1-4; TRBD1 agrees at 9 bases. V shed 5 bases, J shed 8 bases, and the junction held 18 bases outside the gene matches. The CDR3 is made up of 18 amino acids. In germline, CDR1 is MDHEN, CDR2 SYDVKM.

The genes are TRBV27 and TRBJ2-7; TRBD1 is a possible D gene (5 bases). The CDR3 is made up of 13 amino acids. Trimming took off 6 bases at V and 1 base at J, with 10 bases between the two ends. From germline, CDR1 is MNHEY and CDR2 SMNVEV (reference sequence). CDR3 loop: CASSAGISYEQYF. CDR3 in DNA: TGTGCCAGCAGCGCAGGGATATCCTACGAGCAGTACTTC.

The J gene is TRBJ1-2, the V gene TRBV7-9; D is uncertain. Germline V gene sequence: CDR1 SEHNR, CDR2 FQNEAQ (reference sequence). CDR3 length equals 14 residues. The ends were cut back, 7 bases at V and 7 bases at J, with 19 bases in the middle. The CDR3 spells CASTKFGGPPGYTF. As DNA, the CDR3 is TGTGCCAGCACCAAATTTGGAGGGCCGCCTGGCTACACCTTC.

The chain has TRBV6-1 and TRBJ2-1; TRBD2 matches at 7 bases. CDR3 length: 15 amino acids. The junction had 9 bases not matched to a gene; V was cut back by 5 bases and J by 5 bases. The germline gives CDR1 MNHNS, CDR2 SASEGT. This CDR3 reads CASSSRAGLNNEQFF. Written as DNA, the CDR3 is TGTGCCAGCAGTTCCCGAGCGGGACTAAACAATGAGCAGTTCTTC.

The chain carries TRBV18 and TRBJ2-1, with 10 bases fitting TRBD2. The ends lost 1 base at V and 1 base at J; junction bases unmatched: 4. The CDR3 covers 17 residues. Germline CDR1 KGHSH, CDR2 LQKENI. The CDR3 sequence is CASSPRSGGGSYNEQFF. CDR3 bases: TGTGCCAGCTCACCACGGAGCGGGGGGGGGTCCTACAATGAGCAGTTCTTC.

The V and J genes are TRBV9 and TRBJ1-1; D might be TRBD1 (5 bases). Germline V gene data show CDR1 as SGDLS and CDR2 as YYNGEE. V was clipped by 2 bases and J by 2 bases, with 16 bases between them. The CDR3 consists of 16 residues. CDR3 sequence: CASSVDSPAQNTEAFF. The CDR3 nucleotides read TGTGCCAGCAGCGTTGACAGCCCTGCCCAAAACACTGAAGCTTTCTTT.

The CDR3 reads CASSEYGGPNEKLFF. DNA for the CDR3: TGTGCCAGCAGTGAATACGGGGGGCCCAATGAAAAACTGTTTTTT. The chain combines TRBV25-1 with TRBJ1-4, with D possibly TRBD1 on 6 matching bases. The germline V gene encodes CDR1 MGHDK and CDR2 SYGVNS. The CDR3 contains 15 residues. Trimming left V 0 bases short and J 5 bases short, with 10 bases between.

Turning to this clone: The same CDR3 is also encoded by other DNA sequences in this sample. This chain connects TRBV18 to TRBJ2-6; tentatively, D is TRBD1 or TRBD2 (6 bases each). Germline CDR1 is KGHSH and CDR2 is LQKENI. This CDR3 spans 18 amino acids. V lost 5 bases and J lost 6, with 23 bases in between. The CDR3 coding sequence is TGTGCCAGCTCAAATTGCGGGGACATTTACAAGTCGGCCAACGTCCTGACTTTC. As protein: CASSNCGDIYKSANVLTF.